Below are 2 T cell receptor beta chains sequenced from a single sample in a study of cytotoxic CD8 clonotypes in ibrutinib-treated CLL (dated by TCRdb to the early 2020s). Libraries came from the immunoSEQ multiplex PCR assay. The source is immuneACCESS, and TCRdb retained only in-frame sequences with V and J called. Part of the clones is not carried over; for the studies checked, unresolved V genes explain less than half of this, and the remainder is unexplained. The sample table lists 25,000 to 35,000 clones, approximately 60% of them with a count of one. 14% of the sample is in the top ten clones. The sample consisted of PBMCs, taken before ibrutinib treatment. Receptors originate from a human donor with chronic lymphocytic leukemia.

Here the CDR3 DNA reads TGTGCCAGTAGTTTGGCAGGGGGGGAGTCTCAGCCCCAGCATTTT. This sequence encodes CASSLAGGESQPQHF. The gene calls are TRBV19 and TRBJ1-5; 7 bases fit TRBD1. The V and J ends lost 5 bases and 6 bases, in that order; junction bases with no gene match: 10. The CDR3 is made up of 15 amino acids. The V gene's germline CDR1 is LNHDA and CDR2 SQIVND (reference sequence).

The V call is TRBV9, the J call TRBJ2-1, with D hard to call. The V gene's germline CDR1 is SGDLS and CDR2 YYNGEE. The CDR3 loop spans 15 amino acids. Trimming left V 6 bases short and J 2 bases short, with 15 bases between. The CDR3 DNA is TGTGCCAGCAACCCCGCTTCGGGCCCCTACAATGAGCAGTTCTTC. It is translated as CASNPASGPYNEQFF.